The rows below give T cell receptor beta chains drawn from one sample of a study of T cells in Graves' hyperthyroidism and ophthalmopathy. TCRdb reprocessed the multiplex PCR reads via MiXCR and lists one record per CDR3 protein. The data show some 250,000 distinct CDR3 sequences, roughly 15% seen once. The sequencing sample was made of blood. Receptor source: a woman aged 40 to 50 with Graves' hyperthyroidism that later progressed to Graves' ophthalmopathy. Each CDR3 is given without its conserved first and last residue.

TRBV12-3/TRBV12-4,TRBJ2-3,15,ASSGGWRTIRTDTQY
TRBV5-6,TRBJ2-1,13,ASSLRPSSYNEQF
TRBV19,TRBJ2-1,15,ASSIVSDFLDDNEQF
TRBV6-2/TRBV6-3,TRBJ2-1,11,ASRRGQHNEQF
TRBV3-1,TRBJ1-1,11,ASSAGGPGEAF
TRBV7-2,TRBJ2-7,14,ASSLAGTGGRYEQY
TRBV7-2,TRBJ2-7,15,ASSSWVVGGYTYEQY
TRBV28,TRBJ2-5,12,ASSLVEHQETQY
TRBV6-1,TRBJ1-2,15,ASSEALNGGGNYGYT
TRBV10-2,TRBJ2-7,12,ASLWTGGKYEQY
TRBV20-1,TRBJ1-2,12,SARDWQPGSGYT
TRBV6-2/TRBV6-3,TRBJ2-2,11,VGRQTNTGELF
TRBV27,TRBJ2-7,12,ASSSDRAIYEQY
TRBV20-1,TRBJ2-1,13,SARDRTSGYNEQF
TRBV6-1,TRBJ2-5,10,ASSDDIETQY